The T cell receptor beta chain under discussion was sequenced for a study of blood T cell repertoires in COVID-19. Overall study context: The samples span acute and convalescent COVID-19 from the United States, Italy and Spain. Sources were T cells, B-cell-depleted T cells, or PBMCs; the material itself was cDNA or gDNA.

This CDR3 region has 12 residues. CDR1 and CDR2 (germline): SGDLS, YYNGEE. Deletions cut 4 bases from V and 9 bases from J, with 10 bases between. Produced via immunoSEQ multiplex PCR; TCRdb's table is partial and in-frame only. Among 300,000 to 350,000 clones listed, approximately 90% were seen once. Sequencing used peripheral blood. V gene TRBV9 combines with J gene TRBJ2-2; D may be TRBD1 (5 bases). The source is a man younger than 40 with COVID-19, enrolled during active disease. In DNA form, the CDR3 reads TGTGCCAGCAGCCCAGGGTTCAGGGAGCTGTTTTTT. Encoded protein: CASSPGFRELFF.